One sample yielded the 27 T cell receptor beta chains listed below, sequenced in a study of T cell repertoires in cytomegalovirus infection. Their recognized antigens are unknown. TCRdb fed the reads into MiXCR, producing one record per CDR3 protein. The profile shows about 46,000 distinct CDR3 sequences, approximately 20% of them singletons. The starting material was CD8+ T cells from cultured PBMCs, obtained from culture after CMV antigen stimulation. The origin of the receptors is a human donor in good health (CMV status not recorded). Some clones in this sample may be carry-over from other donors' samples.

This clonotype showed up many times. V usage is TRBV4-3 and J usage is TRBJ1-1, with 9 nucleotides matching TRBD1. Trimming removed 4 bases from V and 2 bases from J; junction bases left unmatched: 5. The CDR3 runs to 15 residues. Germline-derived CDR1 and CDR2 are LGHNA and YSLEER. CDR3 bases: TGCGCCAGCAGCCCAGGACAGGGGAGAAACACTGAAGCTTTCTTT. It yields the protein CASSPGQGRNTEAFF.

This clonotype occurred many times. This chain joins TRBV28 and TRBJ1-5, with a tentative D call TRBD1 (6 bases). The CDR3 totals 14 residues. The germline V gene has CDR1 MDHEN and CDR2 SYDVKM. Trimming stripped 6 bases from V and 4 bases from J, with 13 bases between. CDR3 sequence reads: CASRYGQINQPQHF. The CDR3 coding sequence is TGTGCCAGCAGATACGGACAGATTAATCAGCCCCAGCATTTT.

This clonotype was counted at least ten times. The chain links TRBV6-6 to TRBJ1-5; D is possibly TRBD1 (5 bases). Germline V gene sequence: CDR1 MNHNY, CDR2 SVGAGI (reference sequence). The CDR3 loop spans 11 amino acids. Trimming took off 10 bases at V and 11 bases at J, with 15 bases between the two ends. CDR3 sequence reads: CATLAREAQHF. CDR3 bases: TGTGCCACCCTAGCCAGGGAGGCCCAGCATTTT.

The chain uses TRBV5-1 and TRBJ2-1, with D uncertain. Trimming stripped 1 base from V and 10 bases from J, with 15 bases between. CDR1 and CDR2 from the germline V gene are SGHRS and YFSETQ. The CDR3 sequence is 14 residues long. CDR3 sequence (DNA): TGCGCCAGCAGCTTGTCGTGGGCTGGGGAAGAGCAGTTCTTC. Its protein is CASSLSWAGEEQFF.

This clonotype came up many times. The chain carries TRBV6-5 and TRBJ2-2; TRBD2 agrees at 12 bases. Looked up from germline, CDR1 is MNHEY and CDR2 is SVGAGI. This CDR3 is built from 17 residues. With V trimmed by 6 bases and J by 6 bases, 11 bases remained unmatched. CDR3 DNA: TGTGCCAGCAGCCTCCCGACTAGCGGGAGAGTCGCCGGGGAGCTGTTTTTT. This translates into CASSLPTSGRVAGELFF.

This clonotype was detected once. In DNA form, the CDR3 reads TGTGCCACCAGTGACCCGAGGCGGACGAACACCGGGGAGCTGTTTTTT. This gives the protein CATSDPRRTNTGELFF. The rearrangement uses TRBV24-1 and TRBJ2-2; D is uncertain. Germline values: CDR1 KGHDR, CDR2 SFDVKD. The CDR3 consists of 16 residues. Trimming took 4 bases from V and 0 from J, leaving 11 bases between them.

This clonotype was picked up many times. V is TRBV10-2 and J is TRBJ2-7, with TRBD1 as a possible D gene (6 bases). The CDR3 loop spans 13 amino acids. The germline V and J ends were trimmed by 8 bases and 6 bases, with 17 bases remaining between them. Per the germline V gene, CDR1 is WSHSY and CDR2 is SAAADI. The CDR3 coding sequence is TGCGCCAGCGGCCAGGACAGCCTAACCGAGCAGTACTTC. It encodes CASGQDSLTEQYF.

This clonotype has ten or more counts. The V and J genes are TRBV7-2 and TRBJ2-1; 9 nucleotides align to TRBD2. CDR3 length: 15 amino acids. V lost 4 bases to trimming and J lost 5 bases; unmatched junction nucleotides: 6. CDR1 is SGHTA and CDR2 is FQGNSA in the germline V gene. The CDR3 sequence is CASSSSSGVNNEQFF. As DNA, the CDR3 is TGTGCCAGCAGCTCCTCTAGCGGGGTGAACAATGAGCAGTTCTTC.

A few counts support this clonotype. CDR3 protein: CASSEVRGYEQYF. The CDR3 nucleotides read TGTGCCAGTAGTGAGGTGCGGGGCTACGAGCAGTACTTC. J is TRBJ2-7 and V is TRBV19; D is perhaps TRBD2 (6 bases). The CDR3 runs 13 residues. V was clipped by 5 bases and J by 3 bases, with 11 bases between them. The germline V gene encodes CDR1 LNHDA and CDR2 SQIVND (reference sequence).

This clonotype was seen a handful of times. The chain joins TRBV6-5 to TRBJ2-3, with a possible D match to TRBD2 (6 bases). The germline CDR1 and CDR2 sequences are MNHEY and SVGAGI. V lost 8 bases to trimming and J lost 1 base, with 10 bases between them. This CDR3 region has 13 residues. CDR3 in amino acids: CASRGFGTDTQYF. CDR3 nucleotide sequence: TGTGCCAGCCGGGGGTTTGGCACAGATACGCAGTATTTT.

V gene TRBV6-2 or TRBV6-3 combines with J gene TRBJ2-7; D gene ambiguous. The CDR3 length is 11 residues. Germline CDR1 is MNHEY and CDR2 is SVGEGT. The V end was cut by 6 bases, the J end by 7 bases, with 10 bases between. This chain's CDR3 is CASSRGGEQYF. The CDR3 DNA follows: TGTGCCAGCAGCCGCGGTGGGGAGCAGTACTTC.

The count of this clonotype is one. The V call is TRBV4-2, the J call TRBJ2-7; D may be TRBD1 (6 bases). CDR1 is LGHNA, CDR2 YNFKEQ, per germline. Trimming took off 1 base at V and 4 bases at J, with 14 bases between the two ends. The CDR3 loop spans 15 amino acids. CDR3 DNA: TGTGCCAGCAGCCAAGTCATGGACAGAAGATACGAGCAGTACTTC. This codes for CASSQVMDRRYEQYF.

The rearrangement joins TRBV11-2 to TRBJ2-1, with TRBD2 as a possible D gene (5 bases). The germline V gene has CDR1 SGHAT and CDR2 FQNNGV. The V and J ends lost 1 base and 10 bases respectively, with 11 bases between them. The CDR3 runs 13 residues. The CDR3 here is CASSLGPTREQFF. CDR3 DNA: TGTGCCAGCAGCTTAGGCCCTACTAGGGAGCAGTTCTTC.

This sequence joins TRBV20-1 and TRBJ2-7; the D gene could be TRBD1 or TRBD2 (6 bases each). V was clipped by 6 bases and J by 0 bases, with 15 bases between them. This CDR3 is 14 amino acids long. The V gene's germline CDR1 is DFQATT and CDR2 SNEGSKA (reference sequence). CDR3 DNA: TGCAGTGCCTTAAGGGGGGAGAGCTCCTACGAGCAGTACTTC. Translating it yields CSALRGESSYEQYF.

This chain links TRBV25-1 with TRBJ1-5; D unclear. V was shortened by 3 bases and J by 0 bases, with 6 bases between the two germline ends. CDR1 is MGHDK, CDR2 SYGVNS, per germline. The CDR3 spans 14 residues. DNA for the CDR3: TGTGCCAGCAGTGAGATAGATAGCAATCAGCCCCAGCATTTT. Translated: CASSEIDSNQPQHF.

The chain recombines TRBV5-1 with TRBJ2-7, with D perhaps being TRBD1 or TRBD2 (6 bases each). This CDR3 is 14 amino acids long. V was shortened by 0 bases and J by 5 bases, with 12 bases between the two germline ends. Germline V lookup: CDR1 SGHRS, CDR2 YFSETQ. CDR3 region: CASSLAVGGHEQYF. Here the CDR3 DNA reads TGCGCCAGCAGCTTGGCCGTCGGGGGCCACGAGCAGTACTTC.

On this clonotype itself: This may arise from a read error, as a much more abundant clone is one base away. The chain recombines TRBV30 with TRBJ2-6; 8 positions agree with TRBD1. Germline V CDR1 and CDR2: GTSNPN, SVGIG (reference sequence). CDR3 size: 17 residues. This chain's CDR3 is CAWREWTGSSGANDLTF. For the CDR3, the DNA is TGTGCCTGGAGAGAATGGACAGGGTCCTCTGGGGCCAACGACCTGACTTTC.

This clonotype was counted between two and nine times. The chain uses TRBV9 and TRBJ1-5, with a possible D match to TRBD1 (5 bases). The CDR3 consists of 15 residues. V was clipped by 0 bases and J by 2 bases, with 9 bases between them. Germline V gene lookup returns CDR1 SGDLS and CDR2 YYNGEE. CDR3 DNA sequence: TGTGCCAGCAGCGTAGACTCGGGGGGCAATCAGCCCCAGCATTTT. This codes for CASSVDSGGNQPQHF.

V is TRBV27 and J is TRBJ2-7, with D perhaps being TRBD1 or TRBD2 (5 bases each). V was shortened by 8 bases and J by 3 bases, with 20 bases between the two germline ends. Germline CDR1 and CDR2: MNHEY and SMNVEV (reference sequence). The CDR3 runs 15 residues. Written as DNA, the CDR3 is TGTGCCAGCTCATTCGTAGCCGGGGCGATCTACGAGCAGTACTTC. Translated, it gives CASSFVAGAIYEQYF.

In its sample, this clonotype was seen many times. The chain employs TRBV27 and TRBJ2-5; 7 nucleotides line up with TRBD2. Trimming at V came to 3 bases and at J to 4 bases, leaving 5 bases not matched to a gene. The CDR3 consists of 14 residues. Per germline, CDR1 MNHEY and CDR2 SMNVEV (reference sequence). The CDR3 sequence is CASSFRGDGETQYF. CDR3 sequence (DNA): TGTGCCAGCAGTTTTCGGGGGGATGGAGAGACCCAGTACTTC.

Only one count was recorded for this clonotype. The V call is TRBV6-6, the J call TRBJ2-5; D assignment may be TRBD1 or TRBD2 (5 bases each). The CDR3 covers 16 residues. Germline V lookup: CDR1 MNHNY, CDR2 SVGAGI (reference sequence). Trimming took 0 bases from V and 3 from J, leaving 14 bases between them. The CDR3 bases are TGTGCCAGCAGTTACTCAAGAGGGGCCCTTGAAGAGACCCAGTACTTC. This translates into CASSYSRGALEETQYF.

Details on this clonotype: One junction end disagrees with the germline gene, perhaps due to a read error. The chain recombines TRBV6-1 with TRBJ1-2; tentative D call: TRBD1 (6 bases). This CDR3 contains 15 residues. Per the germline V gene, CDR1 is MNHNS and CDR2 is SASEGT. CDR3 in DNA: TGTGCCAGCAGTTTGGTTGACGGGGGCAACTATGGCTTCACCTTC. This codes for CASSLVDGGNYGFTF.

The chain uses TRBV6-5 and TRBJ1-1; TRBD1 matches at 7 bases. V gave up 2 bases and J gave up 3 bases; unmatched junction bases: 15. The CDR3 consists of 18 residues. The germline gives CDR1 MNHEY, CDR2 SVGAGI. The CDR3 region is CASSYNPDLDRADTEAFF. CDR3 bases: TGTGCCAGCAGTTACAACCCCGACCTTGACAGGGCCGACACTGAAGCTTTCTTT.

This clonotype was recorded many times. The chain recombines TRBV4-3 with TRBJ1-4; 7 nucleotides align to TRBD1. Germline CDR1 and CDR2: LGHNA and YSLEER. V shed 0 bases and J 0 bases; nucleotides not matched to a gene: 7. This CDR3 has 18 amino acids. The CDR3 nucleotides read TGCGCCAGCAGCCAAGATCCCGGGACAGATGCAACTAATGAAAAACTGTTTTTT. This codes for CASSQDPGTDATNEKLFF.

As concerns this clonotype: A much larger clone differs from this one at a single base, so this may be a read error. This chain joins TRBV7-9 and TRBJ2-2; D is tentatively TRBD1 or TRBD2 (5 bases each). Germline V gene data show CDR1 as SEHNR and CDR2 as FQNEAQ (reference sequence). The CDR3 sequence is 12 residues long. DNA for the CDR3: TGTGTCAGCAACCCGACAGTCACCGGGGAGCTGTTT. The encoded protein is CVSNPTVTGELF.

In this sample, this clonotype turned up many times. The V and J genes are TRBV12-3 or TRBV12-4 and TRBJ1-5; no clear D. This CDR3 region has 14 residues. Trimming took 3 bases from V and 2 from J, leaving 8 bases between them. The CDR3 sequence is CASSFQMGNQPQHF. The CDR3, as DNA: TGTGCCAGCAGTTTTCAAATGGGCAATCAGCCCCAGCATTTT.

The CDR3: CASLAYIGDGYTF. CDR3 DNA sequence: TGTGCCAGTCTAGCCTACATAGGGGATGGCTACACCTTC. The genes are TRBV12-3 or TRBV12-4 and TRBJ1-2; D is perhaps TRBD1 (5 bases). CDR3 length: 13 amino acids. V lost 9 bases, J lost 6 bases, and 17 bases lay in between.